A selection of T cell receptor beta chains follows, all from one sample in a study of cytomegalovirus exposure and HLA in healthy donors. Sequenced by immunoSEQ multiplex PCR; TCRdb stores in-frame clones only, minus some. This sample contains around 26,000 clones. The sequencing input was PBMCs. The receptors come from a male donor in good health and CMV-seropositive. The CDR3 runs from the conserved cysteine through the conserved F or W. A D gene is named only where the DNA matches it firmly.

TRBV7-8,TRBJ1-2,TRBD1,TGTGCCAGCAGCACTTCAGACAGGGGATCGGGCGGCTACACCTTC,CASSTSDRGSGGYTF
TRBV7-9,TRBJ1-4,NA,TGTGCCAGCAGCTCCCCAGTTTTGGGGGCGGCTAATGAAAAACTGTTTTTT,CASSSPVLGAANEKLFF
TRBV29-1,TRBJ1-1,NA,TGCAGCGTTAATACAGGGTTCTCGACTGAAGCTTTCTTT,CSVNTGFSTEAFF
TRBV6-5,TRBJ2-7,NA,TGTGCCAGCAGTTACTCGAGAGGTCAGGGTGCCTACGAGCAGTACTTC,CASSYSRGQGAYEQYF
TRBV30,TRBJ2-7,TRBD2,TGTGCCTTTCGGGGGGGTCGTACCTACGAGCAGTACTTC,CAFRGGRTYEQYF
TRBV9,TRBJ1-2,NA,TGTGCCAGCACGGCGGCGGCTGGCTATGGCTACACCTTC,CASTAAAGYGYTF
TRBV19,TRBJ1-5,NA,TGTGCCAGTAGTATAGGGCTGAGGGGCAATCAGCCCCAGCATTTT,CASSIGLRGNQPQHF
TRBV28,TRBJ2-1,TRBD1,TGTGCCAGCAGTTTGACAGGGACTGAGCAGTTCTTC,CASSLTGTEQFF
TRBV29-1,TRBJ2-2,TRBD1,TGCAGCGTCGCACGGCCCGGGACAGGAACCGGGGAGCTGTTTTTT,CSVARPGTGTGELFF
TRBV9,TRBJ1-4,TRBD1,TGTGCCAGCAGCGTGGGACAGGATCGGGTTGAAAAACTGTTTTTT,CASSVGQDRVEKLFF
TRBV30,TRBJ1-1,NA,TGTGCCTGGAGTGACAGAACTCCCTCCGTGAACACTGAAGCTTTCTTT,CAWSDRTPSVNTEAFF
TRBV7-2,TRBJ2-7,NA,TGTGCCAGCAGCTTATTCCAGAGGGAGCAGTACTTC,CASSLFQREQYF
TRBV9,TRBJ2-7,NA,TGTGCCAGCAGCGTCGAACGGGAGTCCTACGAGCAGTACTTC,CASSVERESYEQYF
TRBV2,TRBJ1-2,NA,TGTGCCAGCAGCCAGGGTGACTATGGCTACACCTTC,CASSQGDYGYTF
TRBV7-2,TRBJ1-1,NA,TGTGCCAGCAGCTTTCGACGGGAGGACACTGAAGCTTTCTTT,CASSFRREDTEAFF
TRBV28,TRBJ1-5,TRBD1,TGTGCCAGCAGTTCTCCCCAGGGGGCAGGTCAGCCCCAGCATTTT,CASSSPQGAGQPQHF
TRBV7-2,TRBJ2-7,NA,TGTGCCAGCAGCTTGAAGGGGTCAATGTCAGCCTACGAGCAGTACTTC,CASSLKGSMSAYEQYF
TRBV19,TRBJ2-1,TRBD2,TGTGCCAGTAGCCCCGCGCAGGGAGGGAATGAGCAGTTCTTC,CASSPAQGGNEQFF
TRBV29-1,TRBJ2-7,NA,TGCAGCTTCAGGAACTCCTACGAGCAGTACTTC,CSFRNSYEQYF
TRBV6-4,TRBJ2-3,TRBD2,TGTGCCAGCAGTGACTCCGGCGGGGGAGGCACAGATACGCAGTATTTT,CASSDSGGGGTDTQYF
TRBV30,TRBJ1-5,TRBD1,TGTGCCTGGGGACAGGATACCAGGACTCAGCCCCAGCATTTT,CAWGQDTRTQPQHF
TRBV11-2,TRBJ2-2,NA,TGTGCCAGCAGTTCTTTCTGGGCTCCGAACACCGGGGAGCTGTTTTTT,CASSSFWAPNTGELFF
TRBV27,TRBJ2-7,NA,TGTGCCAGCAGTTCCTGGACAGACTCCTACGAGCAGTACTTC,CASSSWTDSYEQYF